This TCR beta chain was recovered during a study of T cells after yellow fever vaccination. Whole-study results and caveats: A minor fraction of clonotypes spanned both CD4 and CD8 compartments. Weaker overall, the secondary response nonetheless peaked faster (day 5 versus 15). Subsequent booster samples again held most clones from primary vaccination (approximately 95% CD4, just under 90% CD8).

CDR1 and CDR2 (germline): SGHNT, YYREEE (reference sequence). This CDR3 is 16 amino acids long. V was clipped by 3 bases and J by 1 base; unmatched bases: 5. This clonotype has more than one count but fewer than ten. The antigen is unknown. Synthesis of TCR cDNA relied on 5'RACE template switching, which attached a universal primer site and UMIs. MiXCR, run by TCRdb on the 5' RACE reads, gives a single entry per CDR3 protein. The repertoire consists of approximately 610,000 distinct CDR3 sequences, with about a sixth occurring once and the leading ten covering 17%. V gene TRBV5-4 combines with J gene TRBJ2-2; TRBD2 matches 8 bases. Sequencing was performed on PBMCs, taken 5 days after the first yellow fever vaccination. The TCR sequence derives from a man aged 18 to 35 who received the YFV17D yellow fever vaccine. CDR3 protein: CASSSLAGMNTGELFF. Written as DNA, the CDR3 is TGTGCCAGCAGCTCCTTAGCGGGGATGAACACCGGGGAGCTGTTTTTT.